The 19 T cell receptor beta chains reported below all come from one sample, sequenced in a study of blood T cell repertoires in COVID-19. Using immunoSEQ multiplex PCR, the repertoire was profiled, and TCRdb retains in-frame clones only, with some absent. This sample carries fewer than 95,000 clones, around 80% of them seen once, and the ten largest clones take about 12%. Sequenced input: peripheral blood. All receptors derive from a human donor in a cohort sampled during active COVID-19.

The chain links TRBV5-6 to TRBJ2-7; 11 nucleotides align to TRBD2. Germline V CDR1 and CDR2: SGHDT, YYEEEE. The V segment lost 4 bases and the J segment 3 bases; nucleotides outside the gene matches: 6. The CDR3 spans 15 residues. The CDR3 region has the DNA TGTGCCAGCAGCATAAGACTAGCGGGGTTCTACGAGCAGTACTTC. Translating it yields CASSIRLAGFYEQYF.

The chain has TRBV29-1 and TRBJ2-3, with 9 bases that match TRBD1. Looked up from germline, CDR1 is SQVTM and CDR2 is ANQGSEA. The ends lost 8 bases at V and 3 bases at J; junction bases unmatched: 6. The CDR3 consists of 13 residues. The CDR3 loop is CSIGQGQTDTQYF. The CDR3 DNA reads as TGCAGCATAGGACAGGGGCAGACAGATACGCAGTATTTT.

The rearrangement links TRBV19 to TRBJ1-2; 7 nucleotides line up with TRBD1. Germline CDR1 LNHDA, CDR2 SQIVND (reference sequence). Trimming took 7 bases from V and 3 from J; bases not matched to a gene: 11. The CDR3 sequence is 15 residues long. Here the CDR3 DNA reads TGTGCCAGTACTAACCTCCGGGACAGTCACTATGGCTACACCTTC. Residues: CASTNLRDSHYGYTF.

The DNA of the CDR3 is TGTGCCAGTAGGATGACCTCGACCGCACTAAGGATCACAGATACGCAGTATTTT. Translated, it gives CASRMTSTALRITDTQYF. V is TRBV19 and J is TRBJ2-3; the D is unclear. V was clipped by 6 bases and J by 2 bases, with 24 bases between them. CDR1 and CDR2 (germline): LNHDA, SQIVND (reference sequence). The CDR3 spans 18 residues.

This chain uses TRBV10-3 with TRBJ2-5; no firm D call. This CDR3 is built from 12 residues. CDR1 is ENHRY, CDR2 SYGVKD, per germline. V was shortened by 8 bases and J by 5 bases, with 12 bases between the two germline ends. In DNA, the CDR3 is TGTGCCATCGGCTTGTCTTCGGAGACCCAGTACTTC. Translating it yields CAIGLSSETQYF.

The count of this clone is one. The V call is TRBV7-8, the J call TRBJ1-1; 9 nucleotides line up with TRBD1. The V segment lost 1 base and the J segment 5 bases; nucleotides outside the gene matches: 8. Germline CDR1 is SGHVS and CDR2 is FQNEAQ. The CDR3 extends over 16 amino acids. The CDR3 bases are TGTGCCAGCAGCTTAGTAACAGGGGGCTCGGGGACTGAAGCTTTCTTT. Its protein is CASSLVTGGSGTEAFF.

This chain connects TRBV6-5 to TRBJ2-3; TRBD1 might be the D (6 bases). The CDR3 contains 12 residues. CDR1 is MNHEY, CDR2 SVGAGI, per germline. V was cut by 6 bases and J by 6 bases, with 10 bases left in between. The CDR3 nucleotides are TGTGCCAGCAGCCGAAGGGGGGATACGCAGTATTTT. This sequence encodes CASSRRGDTQYF.

This clone has just one count. The CDR3 is CASSVEAGRSFIYEQYF. Here the CDR3 DNA reads TGTGCCAGCAGCGTAGAGGCGGGGAGGAGCTTTATATACGAGCAGTACTTC. V gene TRBV9 combines with J gene TRBJ2-7; a weak D match, TRBD2 (6 bases). The V gene lost 0 bases and the J gene lost 4 bases, with 20 bases spanning the gap. CDR1 and CDR2 (germline): SGDLS, YYNGEE. The CDR3 has 17 residues.

The rearrangement uses TRBV19 and TRBJ2-5, with 9 bases fitting TRBD2. The germline V gene encodes CDR1 LNHDA and CDR2 SQIVND (reference sequence). The CDR3 runs to 15 residues. The junction had 6 bases not matched to a gene; V was cut back by 4 bases and J by 3 bases. The DNA for the CDR3 is TGTGCCAGTAGTAGCCAGATAGCGGGGGAAGAGACCCAGTACTTC. Its translation is CASSSQIAGEETQYF.

The chain is built from TRBV10-2 and TRBJ1-5; D perhaps matches TRBD1 (6 bases). The CDR3 is 15 amino acids. V dropped 6 bases and J dropped 1 base, with 13 bases sitting between them. Germline V lookup: CDR1 WSHSY, CDR2 SAAADI. The CDR3 spells CASRPQGNSNQPQHF. The CDR3, as DNA: TGCGCCAGCAGACCACAGGGAAACAGCAATCAGCCCCAGCATTTT.

The CDR3 here is CASSPETGVWETQYF. CDR3 in DNA: TGTGCCAGCAGTCCTGAGACAGGGGTATGGGAGACCCAGTACTTC. The genes are TRBV28 and TRBJ2-5; TRBD1 agrees at 8 bases. Germline lookup yields CDR1 MDHEN and CDR2 SYDVKM. V lost 5 bases to trimming and J lost 5 bases; unmatched junction nucleotides: 10. There are 15 residues in the CDR3.

The chain recombines TRBV7-9 with TRBJ2-3; D possibly corresponds to TRBD1 (6 bases). Trimming stripped 5 bases from V and 0 bases from J, with 21 bases between. The CDR3 is 18 residues long. CDR1 is SEHNR, CDR2 FQNEAQ, per germline (reference sequence). The CDR3 DNA sequence: TGTGCCAGCAGCACGATCGTGGGACATTACTCTAGCACAGATACGCAGTATTTT. Translating gives CASSTIVGHYSSTDTQYF.

The rearrangement joins TRBV29-1 to TRBJ2-1, with 7 bases fitting TRBD1. This CDR3 contains 13 residues. CDR1 is SQVTM, CDR2 ANQGSEA, per germline. J was trimmed by 5 bases and V by 6 bases; bases with no gene match: 7. In nucleotides, the CDR3 is TGCAGCGTCCGCCCGGACAGGAACAATGAGCAGTTCTTC. Translated, it gives CSVRPDRNNEQFF.

The J gene is TRBJ2-7, the V gene TRBV4-2; 9 nucleotides align to TRBD2. Germline assignment: CDR1 LGHNA and CDR2 YNFKEQ. The length of the CDR3 is 16 residues. V shed 1 base and J 2 bases; nucleotides not matched to a gene: 6. CDR3 sequence (DNA): TGTGCCAGCAGCCAAGCCAGCGGGGGGACAACCTACGAGCAGTACTTC. Protein: CASSQASGGTTYEQYF.

The V call is TRBV2, the J call TRBJ1-6; 8 bases align to TRBD1. Germline assignment: CDR1 SNHLY and CDR2 FYNNEI. The CDR3 extends over 14 amino acids. Trimming at V came to 6 bases and at J to 8 bases, leaving 6 bases not matched to a gene. The CDR3, as DNA: TGTGCCAGCAGAATGGACAGGGCGGATTCACCCCTCCACTTT. Translating it yields CASRMDRADSPLHF.

CDR3 coding DNA: TGTGCCAGCAGCCAGGACCGCCCCGGGACAGGGTTGGAAAAACTGTTTTTT. Translation gives CASSQDRPGTGLEKLFF. This rearrangement joins TRBV4-2 to TRBJ1-4, with 9 bases that match TRBD1. Germline lookup yields CDR1 LGHNA and CDR2 YNFKEQ. The CDR3 spans 17 residues. Losses at the gene ends were 3 bases for V and 8 bases for J; bases not matched to a gene: 13.

This clone has only one observation. The V and J genes are TRBV18 and TRBJ1-4; 7 nucleotides agree with TRBD1. The CDR3 covers 16 residues. The V and J ends lost 2 bases and 0 bases, in that order; junction bases with no gene match: 3. In germline, CDR1 is KGHSH, CDR2 LQKENI. The CDR3 DNA follows: TGTGCCAGCTCACCAGAGGGGGCGGCAACTAATGAAAAACTGTTTTTT. Translating it yields CASSPEGAATNEKLFF.

This clone was picked up one time. The rearrangement joins TRBV29-1 to TRBJ1-4; 9 bases fit TRBD1. With 6 bases clipped from V and 3 bases from J, the junction kept 8 bases outside the gene matches. The CDR3 is 15 amino acids. The V gene's germline CDR1 is SQVTM and CDR2 ANQGSEA. The DNA for the CDR3 is TGCAGCGTGGGGGACAGGGCCGGGGCTAATGAAAAACTGTTTTTT. Translated: CSVGDRAGANEKLFF.

The rearrangement uses TRBV21-1 and TRBJ1-5; the D segment call TRBD1 is taken from the table without a DNA check. TRBV21-1 is shown as a pseudogene. The CDR3 consists of 14 residues. CDR3 sequence (DNA): TGTGCCACGGCCAGGCCCGTACTCAATCAGCCCCAGCATTTT. Amino acid sequence: CATARPVLNQPQHF.